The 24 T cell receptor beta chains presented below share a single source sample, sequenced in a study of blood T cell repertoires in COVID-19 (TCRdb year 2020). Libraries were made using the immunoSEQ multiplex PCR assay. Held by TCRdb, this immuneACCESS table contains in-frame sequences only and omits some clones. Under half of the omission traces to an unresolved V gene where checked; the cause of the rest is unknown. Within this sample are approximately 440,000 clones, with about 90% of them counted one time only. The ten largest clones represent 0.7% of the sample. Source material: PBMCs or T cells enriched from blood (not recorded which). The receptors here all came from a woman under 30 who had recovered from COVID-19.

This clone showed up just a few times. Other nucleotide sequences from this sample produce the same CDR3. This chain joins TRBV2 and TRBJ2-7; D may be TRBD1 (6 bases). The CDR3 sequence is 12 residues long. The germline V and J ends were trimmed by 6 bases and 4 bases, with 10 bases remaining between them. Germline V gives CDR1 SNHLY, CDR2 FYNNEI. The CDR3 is CASSGQPYEQYF. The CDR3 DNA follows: TGTGCCAGCAGCGGACAGCCTTACGAGCAGTACTTC.

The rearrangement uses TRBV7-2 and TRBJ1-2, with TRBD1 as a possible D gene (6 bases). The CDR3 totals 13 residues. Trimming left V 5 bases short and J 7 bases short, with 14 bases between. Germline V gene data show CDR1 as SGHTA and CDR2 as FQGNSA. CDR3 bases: TGTGCCAGCAGCGTCTCAGGGGAGTCTGGCTACACCTTC. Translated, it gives CASSVSGESGYTF.

The CDR3 protein is CASSKEGDRVPLYGYTF. CDR3 nucleotides: TGTGCCAGCAGCAAAGAGGGGGACAGGGTCCCTTTATATGGCTACACCTTC. V and J are TRBV21-1 and TRBJ1-2; the table's D gene call, TRBD1, was not cross checked with the DNA. TRBV21-1 is listed as a pseudogene. This CDR3 is 17 amino acids long.

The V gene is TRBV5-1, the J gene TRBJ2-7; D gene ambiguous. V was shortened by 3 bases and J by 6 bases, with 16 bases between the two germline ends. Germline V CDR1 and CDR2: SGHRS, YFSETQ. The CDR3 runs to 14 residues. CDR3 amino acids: CASSSQSDLPEQYF. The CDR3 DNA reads TGCGCCAGCAGCTCACAGTCTGACCTCCCCGAGCAGTACTTC.

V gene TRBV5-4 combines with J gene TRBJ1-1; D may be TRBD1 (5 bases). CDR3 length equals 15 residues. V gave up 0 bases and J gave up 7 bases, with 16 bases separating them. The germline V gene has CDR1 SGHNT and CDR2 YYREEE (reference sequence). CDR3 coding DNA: TGTGCCAGCAGCTTGGGGACCATCCCGGGGGTTGAAGCTTTCTTT. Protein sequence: CASSLGTIPGVEAFF.

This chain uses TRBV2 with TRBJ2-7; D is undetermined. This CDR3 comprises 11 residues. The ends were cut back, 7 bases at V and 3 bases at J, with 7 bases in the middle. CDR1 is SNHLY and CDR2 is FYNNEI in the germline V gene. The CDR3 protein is CASIYSYEQYF. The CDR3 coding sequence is TGTGCCAGCATTTACAGCTACGAGCAGTACTTC.

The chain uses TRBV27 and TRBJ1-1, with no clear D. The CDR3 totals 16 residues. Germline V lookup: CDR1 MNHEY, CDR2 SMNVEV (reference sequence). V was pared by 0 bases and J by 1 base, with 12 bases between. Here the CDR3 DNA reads TGTGCCAGCAGTTTATCGGTAGAGGCGGCGAACACTGAAGCTTTCTTT. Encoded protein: CASSLSVEAANTEAFF.

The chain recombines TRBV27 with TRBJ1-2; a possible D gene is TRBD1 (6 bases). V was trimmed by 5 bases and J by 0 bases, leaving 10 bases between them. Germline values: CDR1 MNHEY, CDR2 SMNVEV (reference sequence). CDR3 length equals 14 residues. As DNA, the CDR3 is TGTGCCAGCAGTGCACAGGGTCCTAACTATGGCTACACCTTC. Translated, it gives CASSAQGPNYGYTF.

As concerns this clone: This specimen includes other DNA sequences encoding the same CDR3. CDR3 nucleotides: TGTGCCAGCAGCCGGGGGGGGGAGGCCTACGAGCAGTACTTC. This encodes CASSRGGEAYEQYF. V is TRBV7-9 and J is TRBJ2-7; 8 nucleotides line up with TRBD2. Germline V gene data show CDR1 as SEHNR and CDR2 as FQNEAQ (reference sequence). This CDR3 is built from 14 residues. Trimming at V came to 5 bases and at J to 2 bases, leaving 5 bases not matched to a gene.

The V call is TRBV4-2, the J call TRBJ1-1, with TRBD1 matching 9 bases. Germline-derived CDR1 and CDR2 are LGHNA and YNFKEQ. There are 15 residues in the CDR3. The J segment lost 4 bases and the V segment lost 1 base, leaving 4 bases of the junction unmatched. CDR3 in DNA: TGTGCCAGCAGCCAAGGGACAGGGGCAGGCACTGAAGCTTTCTTT. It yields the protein CASSQGTGAGTEAFF.

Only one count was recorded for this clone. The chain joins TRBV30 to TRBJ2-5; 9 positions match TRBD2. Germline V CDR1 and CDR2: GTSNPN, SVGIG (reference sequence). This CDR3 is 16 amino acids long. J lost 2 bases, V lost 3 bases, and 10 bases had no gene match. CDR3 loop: CAWSHGASGIQETQYF. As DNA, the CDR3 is TGTGCCTGGAGCCACGGGGCTAGCGGGATTCAAGAGACCCAGTACTTC.

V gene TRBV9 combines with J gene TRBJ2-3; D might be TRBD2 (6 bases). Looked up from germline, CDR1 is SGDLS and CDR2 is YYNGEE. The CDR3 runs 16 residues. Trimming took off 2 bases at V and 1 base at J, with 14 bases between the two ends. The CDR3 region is CASSVGRERGTDTQYF. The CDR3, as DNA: TGTGCCAGCAGCGTGGGTCGGGAGCGGGGCACAGATACGCAGTATTTT. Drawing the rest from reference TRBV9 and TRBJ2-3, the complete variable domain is DSGVTQTPKHLITATGQRVTLRCSPRSGDLSVYWYQQSLDQGLQFLIQYYNGEERAKGNILERFSAQQFPDLHSELNLSSLELGDSALYFCASSVGRERGTDTQYFGPGTRLTVL.

The CDR3: CASGLSAGDLASTDTQYF. CDR3 nucleotide sequence: TGTGCCAGCGGATTATCAGCGGGGGACCTTGCTAGCACAGATACGCAGTATTTT. The V gene is TRBV3-1 (or the pseudogene TRBV3-2), the J gene TRBJ2-3, with 8 bases that match TRBD2. The V gene's germline CDR1 is LGHDT and CDR2 YNNKEL (reference sequence). This CDR3 region has 18 residues. J was trimmed by 0 bases and V by 8 bases; bases with no gene match: 16.

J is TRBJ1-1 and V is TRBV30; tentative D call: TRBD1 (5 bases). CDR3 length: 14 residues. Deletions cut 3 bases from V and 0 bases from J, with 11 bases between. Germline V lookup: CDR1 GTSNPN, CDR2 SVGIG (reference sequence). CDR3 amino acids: CAWSGGRMNTEAFF. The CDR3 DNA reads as TGTGCCTGGAGCGGGGGAAGAATGAACACTGAAGCTTTCTTT.

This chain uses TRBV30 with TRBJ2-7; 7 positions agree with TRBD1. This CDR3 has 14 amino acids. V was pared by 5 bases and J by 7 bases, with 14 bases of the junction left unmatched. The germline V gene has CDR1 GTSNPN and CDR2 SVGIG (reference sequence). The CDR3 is CAWSLKGATREQYF. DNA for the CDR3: TGTGCCTGGTCACTTAAGGGGGCTACGAGGGAGCAGTACTTC.

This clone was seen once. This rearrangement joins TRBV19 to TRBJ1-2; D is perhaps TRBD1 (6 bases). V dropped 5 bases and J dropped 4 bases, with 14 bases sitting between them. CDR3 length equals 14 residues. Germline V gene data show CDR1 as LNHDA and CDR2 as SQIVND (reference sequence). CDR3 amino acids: CASSPMRGSYGYTF. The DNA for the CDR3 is TGTGCCAGTAGTCCCATGAGGGGGTCCTATGGCTACACCTTC. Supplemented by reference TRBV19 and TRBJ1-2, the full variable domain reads DGGITQSPKYLFRKEGQNVTLSCEQNLNHDAMYWYRQDPGQGLRLIYYSQIVNDFQKGDIAEGYSVSREKKESFPLTVTSAQKNPTAFYLCASSPMRGSYGYTFGSGTRLTVV.

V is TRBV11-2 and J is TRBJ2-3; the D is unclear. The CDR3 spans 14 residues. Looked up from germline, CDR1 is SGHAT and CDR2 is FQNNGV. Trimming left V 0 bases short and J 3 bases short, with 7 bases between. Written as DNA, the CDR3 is TGTGCCAGCAGCTTAGATGGAGCTACAGATACGCAGTATTTT. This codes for CASSLDGATDTQYF. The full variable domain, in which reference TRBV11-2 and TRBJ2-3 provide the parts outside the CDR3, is EAGVAQSPRYKIIEKRQSVAFWCNPISGHATLYWYQQILGQGPKLLIQFQNNGVVDDSQLPKDRFSAERLKGVDSTLKIQPAKLEDSAVYLCASSLDGATDTQYFGPGTRLTVL.

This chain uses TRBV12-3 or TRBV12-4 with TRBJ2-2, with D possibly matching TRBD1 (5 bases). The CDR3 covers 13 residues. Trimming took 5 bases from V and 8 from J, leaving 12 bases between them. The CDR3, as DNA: TGTGCCAGCAGTGGGGCACTGGTGGGGGAGCTGTTTTTT. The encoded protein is CASSGALVGELFF.

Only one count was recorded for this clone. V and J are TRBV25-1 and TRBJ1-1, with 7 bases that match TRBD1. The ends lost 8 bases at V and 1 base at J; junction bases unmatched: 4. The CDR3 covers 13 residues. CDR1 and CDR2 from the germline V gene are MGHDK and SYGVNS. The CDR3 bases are TGTGCCAGCCTCGACAGGGCGAACACTGAAGCTTTCTTT. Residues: CASLDRANTEAFF.

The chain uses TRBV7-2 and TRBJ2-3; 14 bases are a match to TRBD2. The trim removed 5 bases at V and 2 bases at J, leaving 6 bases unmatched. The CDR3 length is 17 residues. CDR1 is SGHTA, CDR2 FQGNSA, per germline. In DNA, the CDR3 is TGTGCCAGCAGCCTCGGGACTAGCGGGGGACCCACAGATACGCAGTATTTT. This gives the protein CASSLGTSGGPTDTQYF.

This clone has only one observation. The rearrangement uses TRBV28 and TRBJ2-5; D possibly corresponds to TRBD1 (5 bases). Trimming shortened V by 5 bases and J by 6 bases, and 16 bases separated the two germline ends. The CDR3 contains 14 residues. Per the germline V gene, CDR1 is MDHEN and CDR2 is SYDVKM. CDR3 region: CASSRRQPPKTQYF. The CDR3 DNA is TGTGCCAGCAGTCGACGACAGCCCCCAAAGACCCAGTACTTC. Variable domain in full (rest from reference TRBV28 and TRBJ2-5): DVKVTQSSRYLVKRTGEKVFLECVQDMDHENMFWYRQDPGLGLRLIYFSYDVKMKEKGDIPEGYSVSREKKERFSLILESASTNQTSMYLCASSRRQPPKTQYFGPGTRLLVL.

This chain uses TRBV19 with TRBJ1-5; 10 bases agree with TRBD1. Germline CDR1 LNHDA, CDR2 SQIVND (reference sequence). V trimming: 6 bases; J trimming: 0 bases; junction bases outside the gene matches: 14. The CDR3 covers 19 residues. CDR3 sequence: CASRGEGDRGTYSNQPQHF. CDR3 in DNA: TGTGCCAGTAGAGGAGAGGGGGACAGGGGCACTTATAGCAATCAGCCCCAGCATTTT.

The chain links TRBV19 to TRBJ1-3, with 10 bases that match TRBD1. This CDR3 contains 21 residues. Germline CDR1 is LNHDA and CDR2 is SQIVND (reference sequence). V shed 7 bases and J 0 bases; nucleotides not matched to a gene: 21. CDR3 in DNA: TGTGCCAGTACCGCAATGCCCCTTTGGACAGGGGGGTCCCCCTCTGGAAACACCATATATTTT. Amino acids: CASTAMPLWTGGSPSGNTIYF.

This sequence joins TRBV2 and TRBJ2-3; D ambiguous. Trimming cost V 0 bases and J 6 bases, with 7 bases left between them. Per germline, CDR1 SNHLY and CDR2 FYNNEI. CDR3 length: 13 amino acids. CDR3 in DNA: TGTGCCAGCAGTGAAGCGCGTCGGGATACGCAGTATTTT. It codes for CASSEARRDTQYF.